Each of the 6 T cell receptor beta chains below was sequenced from the same sample in a study of read filtering for tumor transcriptome and immune sequencing (dated by TCRdb to about 2020). For sequencing, an Illumina HiSeq 4000 was employed. TCR libraries were constructed from 350 to 400 ng RNA using the Immunoverse kit, and molecular barcoded adaptors covering alpha/delta and beta/gamma chains were employed. Using fastp trimming at Q25 and MiXCR clonotype assembly, TCRdb reanalyzed the public sequencing data and kept in-frame beta chains. One record per CDR3 amino acid sequence lists the most common genes and DNA. This sample holds about 130,000 distinct CDR3 sequences; approximately 13% were observed only once. Of the sample, approximately 11% is held by the ten largest clones. The sequencing input was a population of CD138-negative cells sorted from bone marrow. This specimen's cell subset or site label, interpreted: bone marrow mononuclear cells depleted of CD138+ plasma/myeloma cells by negative magnetic selection. The receptors here all came from a donor aged 40 or older with multiple myeloma.

This clonotype came up a few times. The chain combines TRBV5-1 with TRBJ2-4, with TRBD2 identical over 8 bases. This CDR3 has 14 amino acids. Per germline, CDR1 SGHRS and CDR2 YFSETQ. J lost 4 bases, V lost 8 bases, and 8 bases had no gene match. CDR3: CASGAGREKNIQYF. CDR3 nucleotide sequence: TGCGCCAGTGGGGCCGGGAGGGAAAAAAACATTCAGTACTTC. Variable domain in full (rest from reference TRBV5-1 and TRBJ2-4): KAGVTQTPRYLIKTRGQQVTLSCSPISGHRSVSWYQQTPGQGLQFLFEYFSETQRNKGNFPGRFSGRQFSNSRSEMNVSTLELGDSALYLCASGAGREKNIQYFGAGTRLSVL.

A word on this clonotype: An end of the junction does not agree with germline; a read error may underlie this. The chain recombines TRBV6-4 with TRBJ1-1; 7 positions match TRBD1. The CDR3 runs 15 residues. Germline assignment: CDR1 MRHNA and CDR2 SNTAGT. Here the CDR3 DNA reads TGTGGCAGCAGTGACGAGGCAGGGGGAGGTACTGAAGCTTTCTTT. Translation gives CGSSDEAGGGTEAFF.

The chain recombines TRBV7-9 with TRBJ2-1, with a tentative D call TRBD2 (5 bases). Between the trimmed V and J ends, which lost 6 bases and 6 bases, there was a span of 18 bases. The CDR3 covers 15 residues. The germline V gene encodes CDR1 SEHNR and CDR2 FQNEAQ (reference sequence). The CDR3 DNA reads TGTGCCAGCAGTTCAGACTACGGTTCGGGCAATGAGCAGTTCTTC. Encoded protein: CASSSDYGSGNEQFF.

In the case of this clonotype: With a much larger clone just one base away, this may be a read error. The chain joins TRBV18 to TRBJ2-6; tentatively, D is TRBD2 (5 bases). Germline assignment: CDR1 KGHSH and CDR2 LQKENI. This CDR3 contains 13 residues. This chain's CDR3 is CASTPDRRDVLTF. The CDR3 DNA sequence: TGTGCCAGCACACCAGATCGGCGGGACGTCCTGACTTTC.

This clonotype has at least ten counts. The J gene is TRBJ2-1, the V gene TRBV28; 10 bases align to TRBD2. The ends lost 3 bases at V and 10 bases at J; junction bases unmatched: 15. Germline V gene sequence: CDR1 MDHEN, CDR2 SYDVKM. This CDR3 spans 17 amino acids. Written as DNA, the CDR3 is TGTGCCAGCAGTTTCGAGAGAGCCGGACTAGCGGTCCCCGAGCAGTTCTTC. Its translation is CASSFERAGLAVPEQFF.

On this clonotype: With a much larger clone just one base away, this may be a read error. The genes are TRBV3-1 and TRBJ2-5, with 8 positions matching TRBD2. With V trimmed by 3 bases and J by 0 bases, 6 bases remained unmatched. Germline CDR1 and CDR2: LGHDT and YNNKEL (reference sequence). The CDR3 spans 16 residues. The CDR3 coding sequence is TGTGCCAGCAGCCACCGACTAGCGATATACCAAGAGACCCAGTACTTC. Encoded protein: CASSHRLAIYQETQYF.